The clone carrying this T cell receptor (beta chain) was counted only a few times. Its target is unknown. Researchers made TCR beta libraries by using iRepertoire HTBI primers and running Arm-PCR on CDR3 regions. TCRdb ran MiXCR on the multiplex PCR reads and lists one entry per CDR3 protein. The sample records approximately 560,000 distinct CDR3 sequences, 15% to 20% being singletons. Time point of the sample: newly diagnosed GD, antithyroid drugs for less than 3 months. From RNA extracted from PBMCs, the TCR library was made. The source of the sample is a study of regulatory T cells in long-lasting Graves disease. The study's findings and limits: Graves' patients with persistent disease showed TCR diversity lower than patients newly diagnosed.

Germline assignment: CDR1 SGHDT and CDR2 YYEEEE. V shed 3 bases and J shed 0 bases, with 13 bases lying between them. The CDR3 consists of 15 residues. These data were also filed under a second study, of T cells in Graves' hyperthyroidism and ophthalmopathy. In that study: Participants, patients aged 18 to 65, had newly diagnosed hyperthyroidism with a duration under 2 months. Uncontrolled infection, other autoimmune disease, pregnancy or lactation barred patients from enrollment. Diagnosing involved the use of clinical symptoms, serum thyroxine and TRAb, thyroid ultrasound and orbital computed tomography.

The V gene is TRBV5-6, the J gene TRBJ2-7; unclear D gene. Sequences were derived from peripheral blood mononuclear cells (PBMCs), sampled at new diagnosis, from a patient treated with antithyroid drugs. The TCR sequence derives from a man aged 18 to 29 with Graves disease. The CDR3: CASSSRRALSYEQYF. The CDR3 coding sequence is TGTGCCAGCAGCTCCCGACGGGCGCTCTCCTACGAGCAGTACTTC.